This T cell receptor (beta chain) was captured by sequencing in a study of blood T cell repertoires in COVID-19 (dated by TCRdb to about 2020). Study-level background: Samples covering the acute and convalescent phases of COVID-19 were provided by collaborators in the United States, Italy and Spain. The material from the prospective study consisted of cDNA or gDNA derived from T cells, B-cell-depleted T cells, or PBMCs. Subjects who had been exposed to COVID-19, were actively infected with it, or had recovered from it provided the deeply sampled blood TCRbeta repertoires that made up the dataset. A freely available public database, intended as a resource for researchers studying the immune response to SARS-CoV-2, is where the repertoires were released. The samples were drawn from the first 160 participants of the ongoing ImmuneRACE study and from over 950 subjects provided by 6 global collaborators. Nearly every sample came with metadata listing a de-identified subject ID, COVID-19 status, age in years and sex. Where available, HLA class I and class II types were taken from metadata supplied by the sample provider and were not determined by assay-based typing. Points the paper makes about the study in general: How much clinical and demographic metadata was included differed by source and by participant, and the metadata was provided uncurated.

In the germline V gene, CDR1 corresponds to MDHEN and CDR2 to SYDVKM. The CDR3 measures 17 amino acids from cysteine to phenylalanine. The CDR3 DNA has 51 bases and is translated from base 1. V and J are truncated by 5 bases and 0 bases respectively, leaving an intervening sequence of 19 bases. Participants in the prospective study were aged 18 to 89 years, lived in about two dozen United States geographic areas, and enrolled through a virtual design. In the prospective study, participants were assigned to cohorts based on the clinical history participants reported in a screening survey and a study questionnaire. For ImmuneRACE Cohort 3, a participant was defined as recovered based on two consecutive negative NP/OP PCR tests, clearance by a healthcare professional, or resolution of symptoms. Each participant in the prospective study had whole blood, serum and a nasopharyngeal or oropharyngeal swab collected by mobile phlebotomists. Participants in the prospective study had the option to provide additional blood draws and questionnaires over a roughly 2-month period. Before DNA extraction, prospective study blood samples were shipped either frozen or at room temperature.

On this clone itself: The clone's antigen remains unknown. Base qualities are not provided; no much larger clone lies one nucleotide away.

TCRbeta CDR3 regions were amplified from genomic DNA by means of the immunoSEQ Assay, a bias-controlled multiplex PCR. The source study handled its data this way. Within the assay, amplification of reference gene primers was used to estimate how many nucleated cells each sample contained. To quantify the absolute abundance of each unique TCRbeta CDR3 rearrangement, sequence reads were collapsed and filtered. For each sample, productive Simpson clonality was calculated as the square root of Simpson's diversity index across productive rearrangements. The clones in this table, taken by TCRdb from immuneACCESS, are in-frame only. Not every clone is retained; where verified, under half of the shortfall comes from an unresolved V gene, and the cause of the rest is unknown. V, J and clone size are taken as reported in that table, and D and trimming were inferred from the DNA itself. The sample table records roughly 41,000 clones; more than 85% of these occur just once. Of the sample, under 4% is held by the ten largest clones.

This receptor was identified in a woman aged 50 to 60 who had recovered from COVID-19. Here the chain combines TRBV28 and TRBJ1-2; there is no confident call for the D gene. Sequencing input: PBMCs or T cells enriched from blood (not recorded which). The CDR3 corresponds to CASSSPRGGPTNYGYTF. The DNA sequence is as follows: TGTGCCAGCAGTAGCCCCAGAGGAGGGCCAACTAACTATGGCTACACCTTC.